This T cell receptor (beta chain) comes out of a study of regulatory T cells in long-lasting Graves disease. Through Arm-PCR of CDR3 regions and iRepertoire HTBI primers, TCR beta libraries were built. Using its own MiXCR run on the multiplex PCR reads, TCRdb lists one record per CDR3 protein. This table has 400,000 to 500,000 distinct CDR3 sequences, approximately 15% appearing once. Time point here: newly diagnosed GD, antithyroid drugs for less than 3 months. The authors made the TCR library using RNA they extracted from PBMCs. The same specimen was also included in a second study, on T cells in Graves' hyperthyroidism and ophthalmopathy.

This specimen consisted of peripheral blood mononuclear cells (PBMCs), obtained at new diagnosis, from a patient treated with antithyroid drugs. The TCR comes from a middle-aged woman with Graves disease.

Here the CDR3 reads CASSLVTGGPYEQYF. In nucleotides, the CDR3 is TGCGCCAGCAGCTTGGTGACCGGCGGGCCATACGAGCAGTACTTC. The rearrangement joins TRBV5-1 to TRBJ2-7; the D gene is possibly TRBD2 (5 bases). The V gene lost 0 bases and the J gene lost 4 bases, with 14 bases spanning the gap. Looked up from germline, CDR1 is SGHRS and CDR2 is YFSETQ. This CDR3 is 15 amino acids long.